The clone carrying this T cell receptor (beta chain) has a single count. In the source study's methods: Estimated nucleated cell counts came from reference gene primer amplification. Profiling relied on immunoSEQ multiplex PCR, and the TCRdb table lists in-frame clones only, not all of them. The DNA gave D and trimming, while V, J and clone size come from that table. The sample includes around 180,000 clones, about 89% seen only once; the top ten take just under 2.5%. The data originate from a study of blood T cell repertoires in COVID-19. Study-wide context: COVID-19 samples from acute and convalescent phases originated in the United States, Italy and Spain. PBMCs, B-cell-depleted T cells, or T cells were the source of the cDNA or gDNA that made up the material.

The CDR3 totals 15 residues. Trimming took 3 bases from V and 2 from J; bases not matched to a gene: 6. Germline CDR1 is SGDLS and CDR2 is YYNGEE. This receptor was obtained from a man aged 40-49 years with active or convalescent COVID-19. The sample was peripheral blood. V is TRBV9 and J is TRBJ1-1; 8 nucleotides line up with TRBD1. CDR3 nucleotide sequence: TGTGCCAGCAGCGCACCCGCAGGGGGCAACACTGAAGCTTTCTTT. This translates into CASSAPAGGNTEAFF.